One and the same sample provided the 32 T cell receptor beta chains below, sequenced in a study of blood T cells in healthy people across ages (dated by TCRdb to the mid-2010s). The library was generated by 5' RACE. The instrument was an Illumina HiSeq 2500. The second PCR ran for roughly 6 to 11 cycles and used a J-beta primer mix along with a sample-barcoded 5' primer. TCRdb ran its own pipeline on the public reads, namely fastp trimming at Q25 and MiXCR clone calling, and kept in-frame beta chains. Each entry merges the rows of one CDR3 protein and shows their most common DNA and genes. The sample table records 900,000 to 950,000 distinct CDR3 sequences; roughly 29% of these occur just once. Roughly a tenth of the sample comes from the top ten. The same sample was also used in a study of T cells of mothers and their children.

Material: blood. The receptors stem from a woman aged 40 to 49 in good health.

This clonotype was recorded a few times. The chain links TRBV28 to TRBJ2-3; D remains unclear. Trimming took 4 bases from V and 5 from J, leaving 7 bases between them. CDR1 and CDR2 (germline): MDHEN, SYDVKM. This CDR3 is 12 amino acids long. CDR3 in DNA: TGTGCCAGCAGTTGGATCGTAGATACGCAGTATTTT. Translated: CASSWIVDTQYF. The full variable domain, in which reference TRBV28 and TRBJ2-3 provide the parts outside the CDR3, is DVKVTQSSRYLVKRTGEKVFLECVQDMDHENMFWYRQDPGLGLRLIYFSYDVKMKEKGDIPEGYSVSREKKERFSLILESASTNQTSMYLCASSWIVDTQYFGPGTRLTVL.

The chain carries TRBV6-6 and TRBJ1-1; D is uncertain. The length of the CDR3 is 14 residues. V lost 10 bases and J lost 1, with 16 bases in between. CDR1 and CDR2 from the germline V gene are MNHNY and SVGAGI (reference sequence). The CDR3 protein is CATLNGLTNTEAFF. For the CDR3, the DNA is TGTGCCACCTTAAACGGACTCACGAACACTGAAGCTTTCTTT.

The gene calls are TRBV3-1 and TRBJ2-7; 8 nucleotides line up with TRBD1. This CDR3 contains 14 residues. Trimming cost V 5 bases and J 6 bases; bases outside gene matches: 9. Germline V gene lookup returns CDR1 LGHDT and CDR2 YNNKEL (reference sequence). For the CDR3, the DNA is TGTGCCAGCAGCGCTACAGGGGGTAGGACCGAGCAGTACTTC. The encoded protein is CASSATGGRTEQYF.

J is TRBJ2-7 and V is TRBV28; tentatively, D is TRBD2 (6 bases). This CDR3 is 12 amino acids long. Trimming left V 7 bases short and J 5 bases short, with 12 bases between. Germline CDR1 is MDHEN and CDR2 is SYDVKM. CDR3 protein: CASIGEADEQYF. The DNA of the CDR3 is TGTGCCAGCATAGGGGAGGCGGACGAGCAGTACTTC.

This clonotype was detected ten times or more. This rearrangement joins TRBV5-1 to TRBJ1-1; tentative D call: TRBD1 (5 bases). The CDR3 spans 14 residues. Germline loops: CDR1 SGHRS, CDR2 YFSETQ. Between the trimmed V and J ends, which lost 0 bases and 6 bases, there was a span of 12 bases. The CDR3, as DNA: TGCGCCAGCAGCTTGGGGGGCGACAGACCTGAAGCTTTCTTT. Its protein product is CASSLGGDRPEAFF.

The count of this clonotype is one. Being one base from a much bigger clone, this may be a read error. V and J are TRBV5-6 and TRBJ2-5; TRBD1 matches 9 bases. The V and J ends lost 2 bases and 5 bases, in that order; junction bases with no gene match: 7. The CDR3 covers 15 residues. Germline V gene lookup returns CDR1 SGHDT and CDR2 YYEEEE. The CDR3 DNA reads TGTGCCAGCAGCTTTAGGACAGGGGACAGGGAGACCCAGTACTTC. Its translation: CASSFRTGDRETQYF.

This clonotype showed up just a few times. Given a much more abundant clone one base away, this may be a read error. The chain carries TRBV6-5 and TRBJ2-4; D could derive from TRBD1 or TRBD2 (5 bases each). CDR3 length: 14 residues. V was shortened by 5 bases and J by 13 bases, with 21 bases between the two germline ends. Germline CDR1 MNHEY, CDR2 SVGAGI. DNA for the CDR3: TGTGCCAGCAGTCAAACCGGGACCGACTACGGGCAGTACTTC. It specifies CASSQTGTDYGQYF.

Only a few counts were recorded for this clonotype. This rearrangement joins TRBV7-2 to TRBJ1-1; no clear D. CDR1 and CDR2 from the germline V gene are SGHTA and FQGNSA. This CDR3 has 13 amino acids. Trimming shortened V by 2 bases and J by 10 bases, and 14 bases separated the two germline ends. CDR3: CASSLSSPVAAFF. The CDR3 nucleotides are TGTGCCAGCAGCTTATCGAGCCCAGTAGCAGCTTTCTTT. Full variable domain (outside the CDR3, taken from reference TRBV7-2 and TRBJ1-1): GAGVSQSPSNKVTEKGKDVELRCDPISGHTALYWYRQSLGQGLEFLIYFQGNSAPDKSGLPSDRFSAERTGGSVSTLTIQRTQQEDSAVYLCASSLSSPVAAFFGQGTRLTVV.

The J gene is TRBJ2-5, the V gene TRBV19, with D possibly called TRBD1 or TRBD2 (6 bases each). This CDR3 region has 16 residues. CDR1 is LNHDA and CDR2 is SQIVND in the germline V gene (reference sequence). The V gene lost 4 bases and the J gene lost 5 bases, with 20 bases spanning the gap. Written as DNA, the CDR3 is TGTGCCAGTAGTACCTACACAGGGATGGAGGGTGAGACCCAGTACTTC. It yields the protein CASSTYTGMEGETQYF.

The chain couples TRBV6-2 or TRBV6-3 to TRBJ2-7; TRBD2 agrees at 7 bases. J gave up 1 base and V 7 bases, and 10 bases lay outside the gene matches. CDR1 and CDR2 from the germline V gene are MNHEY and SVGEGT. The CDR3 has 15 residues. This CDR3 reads CASTRRGTRSYEQYF. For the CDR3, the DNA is TGTGCCAGCACGAGGCGGGGGACGAGGTCCTACGAGCAGTACTTC.

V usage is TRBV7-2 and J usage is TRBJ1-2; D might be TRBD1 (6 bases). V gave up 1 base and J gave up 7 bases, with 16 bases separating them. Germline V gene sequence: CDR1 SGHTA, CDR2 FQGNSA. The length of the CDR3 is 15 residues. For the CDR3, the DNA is TGTGCCAGCAGCTTAGGGGACACCAGTACTGGTGGCTACACCTTC. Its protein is CASSLGDTSTGGYTF.

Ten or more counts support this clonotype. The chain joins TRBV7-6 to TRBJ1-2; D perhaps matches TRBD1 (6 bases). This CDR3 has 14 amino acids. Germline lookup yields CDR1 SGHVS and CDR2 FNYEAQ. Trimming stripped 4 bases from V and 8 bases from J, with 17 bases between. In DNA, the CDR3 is TGTGCCAGCAGCTCCGGGCCGAGGGGGGGCGGCTACACCTTC. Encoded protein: CASSSGPRGGGYTF.

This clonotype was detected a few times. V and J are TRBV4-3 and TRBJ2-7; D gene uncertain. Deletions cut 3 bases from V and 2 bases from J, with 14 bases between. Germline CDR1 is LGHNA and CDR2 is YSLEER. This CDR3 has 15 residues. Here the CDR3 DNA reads TGCGCCAGCAGCCAGGGTCGCAGAGTACCCTACGAGCAGTACTTC. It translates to CASSQGRRVPYEQYF.

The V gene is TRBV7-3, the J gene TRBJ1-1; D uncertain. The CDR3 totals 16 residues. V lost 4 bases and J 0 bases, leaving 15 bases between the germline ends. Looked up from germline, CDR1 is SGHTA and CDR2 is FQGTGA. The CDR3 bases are TGTGCCAGCAGCTACTTGGACGGCTTCATGAACACTGAAGCTTTCTTT. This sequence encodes CASSYLDGFMNTEAFF.

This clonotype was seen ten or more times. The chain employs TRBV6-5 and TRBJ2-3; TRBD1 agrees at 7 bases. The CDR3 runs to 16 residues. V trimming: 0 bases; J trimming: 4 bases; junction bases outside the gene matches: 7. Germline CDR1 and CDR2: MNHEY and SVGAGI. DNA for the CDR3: TGTGCCAGCAGTTACTCCTGGACAGGATATGCAGATACGCAGTATTTT. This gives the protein CASSYSWTGYADTQYF.

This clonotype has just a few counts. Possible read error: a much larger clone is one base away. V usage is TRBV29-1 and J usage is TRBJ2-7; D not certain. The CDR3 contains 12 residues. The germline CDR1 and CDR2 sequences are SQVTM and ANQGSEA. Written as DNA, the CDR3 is TGCAGCGCGGCGGTTGTAATCAACGAGCGGTACTTC. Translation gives CSAAVVINERYF.

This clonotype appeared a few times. CDR3 DNA sequence: TGCAGTGCTCAAGGACAGGGACAAGAGGGCTACACCTTC. It translates to CSAQGQGQEGYTF. V gene TRBV20-1 combines with J gene TRBJ1-2; 8 positions match TRBD1. The CDR3 runs to 13 residues. V was clipped by 5 bases and J by 8 bases; unmatched bases: 10. CDR1 and CDR2 (germline): DFQATT, SNEGSKA (reference sequence).

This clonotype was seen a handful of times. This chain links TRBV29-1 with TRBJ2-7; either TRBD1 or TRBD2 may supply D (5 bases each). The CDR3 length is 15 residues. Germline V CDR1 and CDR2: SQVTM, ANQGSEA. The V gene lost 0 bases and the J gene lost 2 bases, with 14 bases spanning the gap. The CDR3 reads CSVEDRAGGTYEQYF. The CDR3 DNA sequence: TGCAGCGTTGAAGATCGAGCTGGGGGAACCTACGAGCAGTACTTC.

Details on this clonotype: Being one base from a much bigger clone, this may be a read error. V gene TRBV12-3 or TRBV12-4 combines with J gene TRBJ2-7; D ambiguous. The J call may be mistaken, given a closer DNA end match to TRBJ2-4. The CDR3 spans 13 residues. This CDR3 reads CASRLAAKNIQYF. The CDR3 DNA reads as TGTGCCAGCAGGTTGGCAGCCAAAAACATTCAGTACTTC.

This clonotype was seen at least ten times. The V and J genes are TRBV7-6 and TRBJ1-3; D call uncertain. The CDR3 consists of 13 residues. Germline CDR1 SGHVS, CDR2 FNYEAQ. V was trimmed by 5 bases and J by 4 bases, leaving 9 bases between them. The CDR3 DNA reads TGTGCCAGCAGCCCAAACGTCGGAAACACCATATATTTT. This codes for CASSPNVGNTIYF.

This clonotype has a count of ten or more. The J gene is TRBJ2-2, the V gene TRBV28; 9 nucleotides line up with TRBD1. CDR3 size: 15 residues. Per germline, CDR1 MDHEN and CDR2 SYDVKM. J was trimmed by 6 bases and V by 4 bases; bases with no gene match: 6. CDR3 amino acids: CASSYRDRVSGELFF. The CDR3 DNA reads TGTGCCAGCAGTTACCGGGACAGGGTCTCCGGGGAGCTGTTTTTT.

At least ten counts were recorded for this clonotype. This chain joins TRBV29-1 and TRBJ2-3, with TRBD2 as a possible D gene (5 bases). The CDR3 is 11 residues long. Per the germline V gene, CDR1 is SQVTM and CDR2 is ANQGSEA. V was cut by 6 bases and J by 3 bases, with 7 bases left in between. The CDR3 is CSVGVTDTQYF. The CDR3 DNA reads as TGCAGCGTGGGAGTAACAGATACGCAGTATTTT.

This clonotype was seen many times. The chain's CDR3 is CASSLVWTGSSYNEQFF. CDR3 DNA: TGTGCCAGCAGCTTAGTATGGACGGGTAGCTCCTACAATGAGCAGTTCTTC. This chain connects TRBV7-2 to TRBJ2-1; unclear D gene. With 1 base removed from V and 0 bases from J, the gap between germline ends came to 13 bases. Germline lookup yields CDR1 SGHTA and CDR2 FQGNSA. This CDR3 region has 17 residues.

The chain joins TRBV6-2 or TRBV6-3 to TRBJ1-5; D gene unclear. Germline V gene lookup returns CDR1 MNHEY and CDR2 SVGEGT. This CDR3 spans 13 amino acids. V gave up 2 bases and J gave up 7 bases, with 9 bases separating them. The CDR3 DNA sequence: TGTGCCAGCAGTTACGATAGGCAACAGCCCCAGCATTTT. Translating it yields CASSYDRQQPQHF.

The CDR3 spells CASRTTGPQFF. The DNA of the CDR3 is TGTGCCAGCAGAACGACAGGGCCGCAGTTCTTC. The chain uses TRBV12-3 or TRBV12-4 and TRBJ2-1, with 7 nucleotides matching TRBD1. With V trimmed by 6 bases and J by 12 bases, 5 bases remained unmatched. The CDR3 runs 11 residues.

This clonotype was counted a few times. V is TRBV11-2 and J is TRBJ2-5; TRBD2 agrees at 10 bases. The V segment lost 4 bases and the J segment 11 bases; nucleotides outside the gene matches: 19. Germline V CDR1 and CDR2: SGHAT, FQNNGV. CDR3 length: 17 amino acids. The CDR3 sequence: CASSWSSGGSSYNEQYF. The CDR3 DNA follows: TGTGCCAGCAGCTGGTCTAGCGGGGGTTCTTCCTACAATGAGCAGTACTTC.

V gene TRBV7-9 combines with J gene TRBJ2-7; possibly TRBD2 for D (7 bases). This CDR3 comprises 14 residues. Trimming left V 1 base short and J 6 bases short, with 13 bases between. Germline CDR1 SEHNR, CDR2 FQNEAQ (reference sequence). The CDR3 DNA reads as TGTGCCAGCAGCTTAGAGCACAGGGAGGGCGAGCAGTACTTC. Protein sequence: CASSLEHREGEQYF.

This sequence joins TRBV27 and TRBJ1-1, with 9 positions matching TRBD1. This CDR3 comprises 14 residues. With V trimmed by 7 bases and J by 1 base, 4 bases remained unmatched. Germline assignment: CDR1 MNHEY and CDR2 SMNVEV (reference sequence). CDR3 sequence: CASTDRGGNTEAFF. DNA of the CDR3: TGTGCCAGCACCGACAGGGGGGGGAACACTGAAGCTTTCTTT.

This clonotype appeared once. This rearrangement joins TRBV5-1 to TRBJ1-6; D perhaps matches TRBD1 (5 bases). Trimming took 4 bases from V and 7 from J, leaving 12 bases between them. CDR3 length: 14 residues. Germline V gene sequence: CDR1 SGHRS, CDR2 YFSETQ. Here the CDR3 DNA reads TGCGCCAGCAGCGAAAGGGGTAGCAATTCACCCCTCCACTTT. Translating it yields CASSERGSNSPLHF.

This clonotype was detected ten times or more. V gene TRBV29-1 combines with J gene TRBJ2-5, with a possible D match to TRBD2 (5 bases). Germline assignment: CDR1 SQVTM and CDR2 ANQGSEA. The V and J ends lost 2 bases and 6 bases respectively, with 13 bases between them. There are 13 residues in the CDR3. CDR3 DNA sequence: TGCAGCGTTGAACCCAGCGGCGGCAAGACCCAGTACTTC. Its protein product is CSVEPSGGKTQYF. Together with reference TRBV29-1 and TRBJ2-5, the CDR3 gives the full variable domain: SAVISQKPSRDICQRGTSLTIQCQVDSQVTMMFWYRQQPGQSLTLIATANQGSEATYESGFVIDKFPISRPNLTFSTLTVSNMSPEDSSIYLCSVEPSGGKTQYFGPGTRLLVL.

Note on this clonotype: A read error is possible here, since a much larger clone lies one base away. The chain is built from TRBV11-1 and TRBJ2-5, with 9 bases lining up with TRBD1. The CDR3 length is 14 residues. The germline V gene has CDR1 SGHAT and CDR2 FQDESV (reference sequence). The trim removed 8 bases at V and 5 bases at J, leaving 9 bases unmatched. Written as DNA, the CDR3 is TGTGCCAGCGGCTCAGACAGGGGGTATGAGACCCAGTACTTC. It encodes CASGSDRGYETQYF.

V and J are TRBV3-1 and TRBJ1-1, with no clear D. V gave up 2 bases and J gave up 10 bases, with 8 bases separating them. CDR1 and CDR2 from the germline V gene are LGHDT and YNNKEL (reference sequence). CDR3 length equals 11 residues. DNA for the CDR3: TGTGCCAGCAGCCAAACTCGAGGAGCTTTCTTT. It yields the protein CASSQTRGAFF.